This TCR beta chain appears in the sequencing data of a study of cytomegalovirus exposure and HLA in healthy donors. The CDR3 totals 16 residues. V trimming: 5 bases; J trimming: 1 base; junction bases outside the gene matches: 4. From germline, CDR1 is SGHTA and CDR2 FQGNSA. PCR employed 60 Vbeta and 13 Jbeta primers. The table came from immunoSEQ multiplex PCR; TCRdb's copy has only in-frame clones and leaves some out. The sample consists of 100,000 to 130,000 clones, more than 75% of them appearing once. V gene TRBV7-2 combines with J gene TRBJ2-3; 12 nucleotides match TRBD2. Specimen: PBMCs. The sequence was obtained from a man aged 25-40 years in good health and CMV-seropositive. The CDR3: CASSARLAGGTDTQYF. The CDR3 DNA reads as TGTGCCAGCAGCGCGAGACTAGCGGGGGGCACAGATACGCAGTATTTT.